A selection of T cell receptor beta chains follows, all from one sample in a study of cytomegalovirus exposure and HLA in healthy donors. Generated by immunoSEQ multiplex PCR, the TCRdb table keeps only in-frame clones and is missing some. The sample has some 190,000 clones; over 80% are singletons. Sequencing was done on a sample of PBMCs. Source of these receptors: a man aged 35 to 55 in good health and CMV-seronegative. The CDR3 runs from the conserved cysteine through the conserved F or W. D genes are given only for firm matches. Size values are once, few and many counts, or a class for expanded clones, and some rows have none.

j_call v_call d_call clone_size cdr3_aa cdr3_nt
TRBJ2-1 TRBV25-1 TRBD1 - CASRGQGKSNEQFF TGTGCCAGCAGGGGACAGGGTAAAAGCAATGAGCAGTTCTTC
TRBJ1-1 TRBV7-8 - - CASSVATGGLVTEAFF TGTGCCAGCAGCGTCGCGACGGGGGGGTTGGTTACTGAAGCTTTCTTT
TRBJ2-7 TRBV30 - - CAYGGQLPTYEQYF TGTGCCTATGGAGGACAGTTACCTACCTACGAGCAGTACTTC
TRBJ2-1 TRBV5-4 - - CASSKGGPSSYNEQFF TGTGCCAGCAGCAAGGGGGGGCCCTCTTCCTACAATGAGCAGTTCTTC
TRBJ2-3 TRBV6-1 TRBD2 - CASSEAPGLANTDTQYF TGTGCCAGCAGTGAAGCCCCGGGACTAGCAAACACAGATACGCAGTATTTT
TRBJ2-5 TRBV27 - - CASRGSAAGTQYF TGTGCCAGCCGGGGATCAGCGGCGGGAACCCAGTACTTC
TRBJ2-7 TRBV15 - - CATSRDSRYEQYF TGTGCCACCAGCAGAGATTCCAGATACGAGCAGTACTTC
TRBJ2-5 TRBV7-2 - few CASSQYQETQYF TGTGCCAGCAGCCAGTACCAAGAGACCCAGTACTTC
TRBJ1-1 TRBV27 - once CASSFDSRGAEAFF TGTGCCAGCAGTTTTGACAGCCGGGGGGCTGAAGCTTTCTTT
TRBJ1-2 TRBV29-1 - - CSVEEPGIFYGYTF TGCAGCGTTGAAGAACCGGGGATTTTCTATGGCTACACCTTC
TRBJ2-7 TRBV27 - once CASTFYEQYF TGTGCCAGCACCTTCTACGAGCAGTACTTC
TRBJ2-7 TRBV18 TRBD1 - CASSPDRDRKYYEQYF TGTGCCAGCTCACCAGACCGGGACAGGAAATACTACGAGCAGTACTTC
TRBJ1-1 TRBV27 TRBD1 few CASSPLTGTTEAFF TGTGCCAGCAGTCCCCTGACAGGGACCACTGAAGCTTTCTTT
TRBJ2-7 TRBV7-2 TRBD2 - CASSLEAGLTYEQYF TGTGCCAGCAGCTTAGAGGCGGGACTAACCTATGAGCAGTACTTC
TRBJ2-7 TRBV28 TRBD2 - CASSPQRGGSYEQYF TGTGCCAGCAGTCCCCAGCGGGGGGGCTCCTACGAGCAGTACTTC
TRBJ2-1 TRBV7-6 TRBD1 - CASSSDRASSYNEQFF TGTGCCAGCAGCTCCGACAGGGCTAGCTCCTACAATGAGCAGTTCTTC
TRBJ2-7 TRBV28 TRBD1 - CAGHSRGRADEQYF TGTGCCGGCCATTCCAGGGGGCGGGCAGACGAGCAGTACTTC
TRBJ2-3 TRBV25-1 TRBD2 few CASSSTSGGADTQYF TGTGCCAGCAGTTCTACTAGCGGGGGGGCTGACACGCAGTATTTT